These 9 T cell receptor beta chains came from one sample sequenced in a study of shared clonotypes between healthy human individuals. Terminally differentiated effector memory CD45RA+ cells were excluded from the naive CD8 cells, which were CD45RO-negative and positively selected for CCR7. Only in-frame clones appear in the TCRdb table, and some are missing; sequencing was by immunoSEQ multiplex PCR. The table shows about 2 million clones, with about 95% occurring only once. The sample consisted of naive CD8+ T cells sorted from blood. Receptors originate from a man aged 18 to 29 in good health.

The V call is TRBV19, the J call TRBJ1-1; D gene unclear. The ends were cut back, 4 bases at V and 0 bases at J, with 15 bases in the middle. This CDR3 is 16 amino acids long. Germline loops: CDR1 LNHDA, CDR2 SQIVND (reference sequence). Here the CDR3 DNA reads TGTGCCAGTAGTACGCGAGTCGGCACAATGAACACTGAAGCTTTCTTT. Amino acid sequence: CASSTRVGTMNTEAFF.

The rearrangement joins TRBV6-6 to TRBJ2-7; 9 nucleotides line up with TRBD2. The CDR3 spans 16 residues. V lost 2 bases to trimming and J lost 0 bases; unmatched junction nucleotides: 5. Germline CDR1 and CDR2: MNHNY and SVGAGI (reference sequence). The CDR3 DNA follows: TGTGCCAGCAGTTACCGAGCGGGGGGTAACTCCTACGAGCAGTACTTC. It codes for CASSYRAGGNSYEQYF.

V usage is TRBV11-2 and J usage is TRBJ2-1; no firm D call. The V and J ends lost 1 base and 7 bases respectively, with 20 bases between them. Germline V gene data show CDR1 as SGHAT and CDR2 as FQNNGV. The CDR3 extends over 17 amino acids. CDR3 sequence reads: CASSLGPGPYEPNEQFF. In DNA, the CDR3 is TGTGCCAGCAGCTTAGGTCCCGGGCCATACGAACCGAATGAGCAGTTCTTC.

J is TRBJ2-3 and V is TRBV15; 9 bases match TRBD2. The V and J ends lost 0 bases and 4 bases, in that order; junction bases with no gene match: 8. The CDR3 sequence is 17 residues long. Germline values: CDR1 LNHNV, CDR2 YYDKDF (reference sequence). CDR3 sequence reads: CATSRDQLRGGPDTQYF. The CDR3 bases are TGTGCCACCAGCAGAGATCAATTGCGGGGGGGGCCAGATACGCAGTATTTT. The whole variable domain, remainder taken from reference TRBV15 and TRBJ2-3, is DAMVIQNPRYQVTQFGKPVTLSCSQTLNHNVMYWYQQKSSQAPKLLFHYYDKDFNNEADTPDNFQSRRPNTSFCFLDIRSPGLGDTAMYLCATSRDQLRGGPDTQYFGPGTRLTVL.

This clone was detected only a few times. This CDR3 is also generated by other DNA sequences in the sample. This chain's CDR3 is CASSNSYEQYF. The CDR3 nucleotides read TGCGCCAGCAGCAACTCCTACGAGCAGTACTTC. The chain uses TRBV5-1 and TRBJ2-7; no reliable D call. V was clipped by 4 bases and J by 0 bases, with 2 bases between them. Germline values: CDR1 SGHRS, CDR2 YFSETQ. The CDR3 spans 11 residues.

This chain connects TRBV7-9 to TRBJ1-3; 9 bases are a match to TRBD1. With 5 bases clipped from V and 6 bases from J, the junction kept 14 bases outside the gene matches. CDR3 length equals 17 residues. Germline CDR1 reads SEHNR; CDR2 reads FQNEAQ (reference sequence). CDR3 in amino acids: CASSAAPAWDRVNTIYF. The DNA for the CDR3 is TGTGCCAGCAGCGCTGCCCCTGCCTGGGACAGGGTAAACACCATATATTTT.

This clone was found a few times. The V and J genes are TRBV6-5 and TRBJ1-6, with D perhaps TRBD1 (6 bases). The ends were cut back, 8 bases at V and 16 bases at J, with 18 bases in the middle. The CDR3 totals 12 residues. Germline lookup yields CDR1 MNHEY and CDR2 SVGAGI. The CDR3 protein is CASPIGQFYLHF. As DNA, the CDR3 is TGTGCCAGCCCGATCGGACAGTTTTATCTCCACTTT.

The J gene is TRBJ2-5, the V gene TRBV16, with 10 bases fitting TRBD2. With V trimmed by 0 bases and J by 2 bases, 12 bases remained unmatched. Germline assignment: CDR1 KGHSY and CDR2 FQNENV. There are 19 residues in the CDR3. The CDR3 region is CASSQSWASGGEDQETQYF. As DNA, the CDR3 is TGTGCCAGCAGCCAATCGTGGGCTAGCGGGGGCGAGGATCAAGAGACCCAGTACTTC.

This clone was seen just once. The chain joins TRBV28 to TRBJ1-4; 7 nucleotides agree with TRBD1. CDR3 length: 15 residues. The V gene's germline CDR1 is MDHEN and CDR2 SYDVKM. V dropped 3 bases and J dropped 7; count of bases not matched to a gene: 8. The CDR3 is CASSLPGTDPEKLFF. The CDR3 DNA reads TGTGCCAGCAGTTTGCCCGGGACAGACCCTGAAAAACTGTTTTTT.